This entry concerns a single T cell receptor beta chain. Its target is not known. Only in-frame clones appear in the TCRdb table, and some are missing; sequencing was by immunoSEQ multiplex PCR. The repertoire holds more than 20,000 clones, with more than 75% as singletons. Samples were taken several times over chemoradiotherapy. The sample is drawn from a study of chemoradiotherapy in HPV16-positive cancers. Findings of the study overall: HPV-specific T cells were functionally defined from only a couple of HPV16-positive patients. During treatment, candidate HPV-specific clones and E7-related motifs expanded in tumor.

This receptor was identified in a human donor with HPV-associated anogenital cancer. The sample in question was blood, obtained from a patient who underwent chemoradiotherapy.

DNA for the CDR3: TGTGCCAGCAGCTTAATTTCAGGGGGGCGACGGGGTGCTGGGGCCAACGTCCTGACTTTC. It specifies CASSLISGGRRGAGANVLTF. V and J are TRBV7-8 and TRBJ2-6; weak D call: TRBD1 (7 bases). Trimming left V 2 bases short and J 2 bases short, with 22 bases between. Germline CDR1 SGHVS, CDR2 FQNEAQ. The CDR3 has 20 residues.